The 32 T cell receptor beta chains below all came from one sample that was sequenced in a study of control samples from healthy donors and cancer patients. Sequencing used immunoSEQ multiplex PCR; TCRdb keeps in-frame clones, though not all of them. The table has 160,000 or so clones, just over 95% seen once. The sequencing sample was made of blood. The receptors were gathered from a young woman in good health.

V and J are TRBV2 and TRBJ2-1; D gene unclear. The germline CDR1 and CDR2 sequences are SNHLY and FYNNEI. The germline V and J ends were trimmed by 2 bases and 0 bases, with 20 bases remaining between them. CDR3 length equals 19 residues. CDR3 coding DNA: TGTGCCAGCAGTGAAAGGCGGTCGAACTCTCAATCCTCCTACAATGAGCAGTTCTTC. Residues: CASSERRSNSQSSYNEQFF.

This chain links TRBV7-9 with TRBJ2-1; D possibly uses TRBD1 or TRBD2 (5 bases each). Trimming shortened V by 6 bases and J by 5 bases, and 23 bases separated the two germline ends. From germline, CDR1 is SEHNR and CDR2 FQNEAQ (reference sequence). The CDR3 runs to 17 residues. The chain's CDR3 is CASRSAPTWGWDNEQFF. CDR3 nucleotide sequence: TGTGCCAGCAGGAGTGCCCCGACTTGGGGGTGGGACAATGAGCAGTTCTTC.

The chain couples TRBV6-1 to TRBJ1-1; D possibly corresponds to TRBD1 (6 bases). This CDR3 contains 16 residues. V was shortened by 2 bases and J by 1 base, with 14 bases between the two germline ends. Germline V lookup: CDR1 MNHNS, CDR2 SASEGT. The DNA of the CDR3 is TGTGCCAGCAGTGAATATCTCCGGGGGGCGAACACTGAAGCTTTCTTT. This encodes CASSEYLRGANTEAFF.

The CDR3 nucleotides are TGTGCCAGCAGCGTACAGGGTAACTATGGCTACACCTTC. Its translation is CASSVQGNYGYTF. The chain uses TRBV9 and TRBJ1-2; D is possibly TRBD1 (5 bases). Germline V gives CDR1 SGDLS, CDR2 YYNGEE. This CDR3 has 13 amino acids. The germline V and J ends were trimmed by 1 base and 1 base, with 5 bases remaining between them. The whole variable domain, remainder taken from reference TRBV9 and TRBJ1-2, is DSGVTQTPKHLITATGQRVTLRCSPRSGDLSVYWYQQSLDQGLQFLIQYYNGEERAKGNILERFSAQQFPDLHSELNLSSLELGDSALYFCASSVQGNYGYTFGSGTRLTVV.

The chain employs TRBV9 and TRBJ2-5; D is unresolved. V was pared by 6 bases and J by 5 bases, with 2 bases between. The germline V gene has CDR1 SGDLS and CDR2 YYNGEE. CDR3 size: 9 residues. The CDR3 protein is CASKETQYF. In DNA form, the CDR3 reads TGTGCCAGCAAGGAGACCCAGTACTTC.

This clone was seen once. This chain links TRBV7-9 with TRBJ2-7; 7 bases are shared with TRBD2. CDR3 length: 16 residues. The V segment lost 1 base and the J segment 5 bases; nucleotides outside the gene matches: 11. Germline V gene data show CDR1 as SEHNR and CDR2 as FQNEAQ (reference sequence). The CDR3 region is CASSLVGTSGGHEQYF. CDR3 DNA sequence: TGTGCCAGCAGCTTAGTGGGGACTTCGGGGGGTCACGAGCAGTACTTC.

The chain links TRBV28 to TRBJ1-2; perhaps TRBD1 as D (5 bases). Trimming left V 4 bases short and J 12 bases short, with 21 bases between. The length of the CDR3 is 14 residues. Germline values: CDR1 MDHEN, CDR2 SYDVKM. The CDR3 DNA follows: TGTGCCAGCAGTTCACGGACCCACCGGGACGCCGACACCTTC. This gives the protein CASSSRTHRDADTF.

This chain links TRBV18 with TRBJ1-5; TRBD1 aligns across 8 bases. There are 14 residues in the CDR3. Unmatched junction bases numbered 5, after V lost 4 bases and J lost 6 bases. Germline loops: CDR1 KGHSH, CDR2 LQKENI. This chain's CDR3 is CASSLGQEGQPQHF. DNA of the CDR3: TGTGCCAGCTCACTGGGACAGGAGGGTCAGCCCCAGCATTTT.

J is TRBJ2-7 and V is TRBV6-5; D gene uncertain. Germline CDR1 is MNHEY and CDR2 is SVGAGI. The CDR3 extends over 11 amino acids. V was clipped by 8 bases and J by 3 bases, with 8 bases between them. The CDR3 bases are TGTGCCAGCGGAATCGTCTACGAGCAGTACTTC. The encoded protein is CASGIVYEQYF.

This CDR3 is CASSPRAHEQYF. The CDR3, as DNA: TGTGCCAGCAGCCCTCGCGCCCACGAGCAGTACTTC. The rearrangement links TRBV12-3 or TRBV12-4 to TRBJ2-7, with D hard to call. The length of the CDR3 is 12 residues. The germline V and J ends were trimmed by 6 bases and 5 bases, with 11 bases remaining between them.

V usage is TRBV27 and J usage is TRBJ2-7; D may be TRBD1 (5 bases). The CDR3 consists of 13 residues. V was cut by 0 bases and J by 5 bases, with 8 bases left in between. Germline CDR1 reads MNHEY; CDR2 reads SMNVEV (reference sequence). The CDR3 loop reads CASSLSLRDEQYF. CDR3 in DNA: TGTGCCAGCAGTTTATCCCTCAGGGACGAGCAGTACTTC.

This chain joins TRBV6-5 and TRBJ1-6; D is unresolved. Germline loops: CDR1 MNHEY, CDR2 SVGAGI. V was shortened by 0 bases and J by 9 bases, with 6 bases between the two germline ends. This CDR3 is 13 amino acids long. CDR3 sequence reads: CASSYSSGSPLHF. CDR3 in DNA: TGTGCCAGCAGTTACTCGTCCGGTTCACCCCTCCACTTT.

The chain couples TRBV28 to TRBJ2-2, with D perhaps TRBD2 (5 bases). Deletions cut 8 bases from V and 4 bases from J, with 5 bases between. This CDR3 comprises 11 residues. Germline V lookup: CDR1 MDHEN, CDR2 SYDVKM. CDR3 amino acids: CASRGTGELFF. The CDR3 DNA sequence: TGTGCCAGCCGGGGCACCGGGGAGCTGTTTTTT.

The gene calls are TRBV28 and TRBJ1-5; 9 bases agree with TRBD1. CDR3 length: 13 residues. With V trimmed by 6 bases and J by 7 bases, 4 bases remained unmatched. CDR1 MDHEN and CDR2 SYDVKM come from the germline V gene. The CDR3 region has the DNA TGTGCCAGCAGAACAGGGGGCGGCCAGCCCCAGCATTTT. Translated: CASRTGGGQPQHF.

The chain combines TRBV6-4 with TRBJ2-7; 13 bases agree with TRBD2. V shed 0 bases and J 11 bases; nucleotides not matched to a gene: 7. Germline V gene lookup returns CDR1 MRHNA and CDR2 SNTAGT. The CDR3 totals 15 residues. The CDR3 DNA reads TGTGCCAGCAGTGACTCGGGACTAGCGGGGTCCCCGGAGTACTTC. This codes for CASSDSGLAGSPEYF.

V and J are TRBV2 and TRBJ2-3; perhaps TRBD2 as D (5 bases). The CDR3 covers 14 residues. CDR1 and CDR2 from the germline V gene are SNHLY and FYNNEI. Trimming stripped 6 bases from V and 2 bases from J, with 12 bases between. The CDR3 here is CASSERLFTDTQYF. In DNA, the CDR3 is TGTGCCAGCAGCGAAAGACTATTCACAGATACGCAGTATTTT.

The chain combines TRBV7-9 with TRBJ1-2; 12 bases align to TRBD1. V shed 5 bases and J 4 bases; nucleotides not matched to a gene: 5. CDR3 length: 15 amino acids. CDR1 and CDR2 (germline): SEHNR, FQNEAQ (reference sequence). The CDR3 protein is CASSPVGQGAYGYTF. CDR3 nucleotide sequence: TGTGCCAGCAGCCCAGTGGGACAGGGGGCCTATGGCTACACCTTC.

The V gene is TRBV7-2, the J gene TRBJ2-2; no reliable D call. The ends were cut back, 2 bases at V and 6 bases at J, with 4 bases in the middle. CDR1 is SGHTA and CDR2 is FQGNSA in the germline V gene. This CDR3 has 12 residues. CDR3 residues: CASSLIPGELFF. Here the CDR3 DNA reads TGTGCCAGCAGCTTAATCCCCGGGGAGCTGTTTTTT.

The chain joins TRBV6-5 to TRBJ1-6, with D possibly matching TRBD1 (6 bases). V was shortened by 6 bases and J by 5 bases, with 11 bases between the two germline ends. Germline V gives CDR1 MNHEY, CDR2 SVGAGI. This CDR3 has 14 amino acids. DNA for the CDR3: TGTGCCAGCAGCTGGACAGACGATAATTCACCCCTCCACTTT. Translating gives CASSWTDDNSPLHF.

This sequence joins TRBV19 and TRBJ2-1; D gene ambiguous. The germline V and J ends were trimmed by 4 bases and 6 bases, with 7 bases remaining between them. The CDR3 contains 12 residues. Germline CDR1 LNHDA, CDR2 SQIVND (reference sequence). The CDR3 region has the DNA TGTGCCAGTAGTAGGGATATCAATGAGCAGTTCTTC. Protein sequence: CASSRDINEQFF.

V gene TRBV27 combines with J gene TRBJ1-3, with TRBD1 identical over 7 bases. This CDR3 has 15 residues. Trimming cost V 4 bases and J 4 bases; bases outside gene matches: 7. Germline CDR1 is MNHEY and CDR2 is SMNVEV (reference sequence). This CDR3 reads CASSSQRGPGNTIYF. The DNA of the CDR3 is TGTGCCAGCAGTTCCCAGAGGGGGCCCGGAAACACCATATATTTT.

The rearrangement joins TRBV28 to TRBJ1-5; no firm D call. The V gene lost 3 bases and the J gene lost 3 bases, with 9 bases spanning the gap. The CDR3 sequence is 14 residues long. From germline, CDR1 is MDHEN and CDR2 SYDVKM. CDR3 region: CASSLVLPNQPQHF. The DNA of the CDR3 is TGTGCCAGCAGTTTGGTCCTTCCCAATCAGCCCCAGCATTTT.

This clone was recorded a few times. J is TRBJ2-7 and V is TRBV6-5; the D gene is possibly TRBD2 (6 bases). Germline CDR1 MNHEY, CDR2 SVGAGI. Trimming shortened V by 6 bases and J by 2 bases, and 14 bases separated the two germline ends. This CDR3 spans 14 amino acids. CDR3 DNA: TGTGCCAGCAGCGAGCCCGGGACTGCCTACGAGCAGTACTTC. It codes for CASSEPGTAYEQYF.

A single count supports this clone. The chain has TRBV6-5 and TRBJ1-5, with D possibly being TRBD1 (5 bases). Germline V gene data show CDR1 as MNHEY and CDR2 as SVGAGI. This CDR3 region has 14 residues. The V end lost 10 bases, the J end lost 3 bases, and 16 bases lay between the germline ends. The CDR3 here is CAIRYSGNNQPQHF. CDR3 nucleotide sequence: TGTGCCATCCGTTATTCAGGGAACAATCAGCCCCAGCATTTT.

This sequence joins TRBV29-1 and TRBJ2-3, with TRBD2 identical over 7 bases. The V gene's germline CDR1 is SQVTM and CDR2 ANQGSEA. V shed 3 bases and J 6 bases; nucleotides not matched to a gene: 6. CDR3 length: 13 amino acids. CDR3 protein: CSVDGGGGDTQYF. CDR3 sequence (DNA): TGCAGCGTTGATGGTGGCGGGGGTGATACGCAGTATTTT.

This chain connects TRBV11-3 to TRBJ2-1; D remains unclear. The germline V gene encodes CDR1 SGHNT and CDR2 YENEEA. Trimming took off 0 bases at V and 6 bases at J, with 9 bases between the two ends. The CDR3 has 14 residues. CDR3 sequence reads: CASSLEALPNEQFF. CDR3 in DNA: TGTGCCAGCAGCTTAGAAGCCCTCCCCAATGAGCAGTTCTTC.

A single count supports this clone. The J gene is TRBJ2-2, the V gene TRBV19; TRBD2 is a possible D gene (5 bases). CDR1 LNHDA and CDR2 SQIVND come from the germline V gene (reference sequence). The CDR3 has 15 amino acids. V was pared by 4 bases and J by 4 bases, with 13 bases between. The CDR3 DNA reads TGTGCCAGTAGTAATGAGGGCCAATCCACCGGGGAGCTGTTTTTT. It encodes CASSNEGQSTGELFF. The variable domain in full, with the rest retrieved from reference TRBV19 and TRBJ2-2, is DGGITQSPKYLFRKEGQNVTLSCEQNLNHDAMYWYRQDPGQGLRLIYYSQIVNDFQKGDIAEGYSVSREKKESFPLTVTSAQKNPTAFYLCASSNEGQSTGELFFGEGSRLTVL.

The V gene is TRBV28, the J gene TRBJ1-2; no clear D gene. Germline CDR1 MDHEN, CDR2 SYDVKM. The CDR3 runs to 12 residues. V was trimmed by 6 bases and J by 7 bases, leaving 12 bases between them. CDR3 coding DNA: TGTGCCAGCAGACCCGGGGTACTTGGCTACACCTTC. Residues: CASRPGVLGYTF.

The V and J genes are TRBV3-1 (or the pseudogene TRBV3-2) and TRBJ1-2, with unresolved D. The CDR3 consists of 13 residues. V gave up 2 bases and J gave up 5 bases, with 9 bases separating them. Per the germline V gene, CDR1 is LGHDT and CDR2 is YNNKEL (reference sequence). The CDR3: CASSQNFQYGYTF. CDR3 sequence (DNA): TGTGCCAGCAGCCAAAACTTTCAGTATGGCTACACCTTC.

The chain uses TRBV24-1 and TRBJ2-1, with D hard to call. The CDR3 runs 14 residues. V was clipped by 3 bases and J by 1 base, with 6 bases between them. Germline V gene sequence: CDR1 KGHDR, CDR2 SFDVKD. The CDR3: CATSDLGSYNEQFF. The CDR3, as DNA: TGTGCCACCAGTGATCTAGGGTCCTACAATGAGCAGTTCTTC.

V usage is TRBV25-1 and J usage is TRBJ2-7; 16 positions match TRBD2. Trimming at V came to 4 bases and at J to 1 base, leaving 1 base not matched to a gene. In germline, CDR1 is MGHDK, CDR2 SYGVNS. The CDR3 loop spans 16 amino acids. The CDR3 sequence: CASSGGLAGGSYEQYF. DNA for the CDR3: TGTGCCAGCAGTGGGGGACTAGCGGGAGGGTCCTACGAGCAGTACTTC.

This chain connects TRBV19 to TRBJ1-1, with D perhaps TRBD1 (5 bases). The V end lost 6 bases, the J end lost 3 bases, and 14 bases lay between the germline ends. The CDR3 runs 14 residues. The germline gives CDR1 LNHDA, CDR2 SQIVND (reference sequence). The CDR3 sequence is CASRTTTGDTEAFF. CDR3 in DNA: TGTGCCAGTAGGACTACCACGGGGGACACTGAAGCTTTCTTT.